Listed here are 19 T cell receptor beta chains from one sample, sequenced in a study of blood T cells in healthy people across ages. For the second PCR, which ran for about 7 to 11 cycles, a sample-barcoded 5' primer and a J-beta primer mix were used. TCRdb called the 5' RACE reads again in MiXCR, with one record for every CDR3 protein. The sample yields roughly 1.5 million distinct CDR3 sequences, 35% to 45% seen once. The sample comprised blood. The receptor set was obtained from a woman aged 18-29 years in good health.

This clonotype was seen once. CDR3 bases: TGCGCCAGCAGCCCCGACCCTACACCAAACAATGAGCAGTACTTC. Translating it yields CASSPDPTPNNEQYF. The chain joins TRBV4-1 to TRBJ2-1, with no clear D. The J call is uncertain, as TRBJ2-7 better fits the DNA end. Looked up from germline, CDR1 is MGHRA and CDR2 is YSYEKL. This CDR3 region has 15 residues.

The V gene is TRBV6-2 or TRBV6-3, the J gene TRBJ2-5; maybe TRBD2 (6 bases). The CDR3 covers 15 residues. V was trimmed by 6 bases and J by 3 bases, leaving 17 bases between them. Germline values: CDR1 MNHEY, CDR2 SVGEGT. The CDR3 is CASRPPGLNEETQYF. The CDR3 DNA follows: TGTGCCAGCAGACCCCCGGGACTCAATGAAGAGACCCAGTACTTC.

About this clonotype itself: One base away lies a much larger clone, so this may be a sequencing read error. The rearrangement uses TRBV29-1 and TRBJ2-7; TRBD1 aligns across 9 bases. Germline V lookup: CDR1 SQVTM, CDR2 ANQGSEA. CDR3 length equals 12 residues. This CDR3 reads CVGQGSLNEQYF. CDR3 sequence (DNA): TGCGTAGGACAGGGGAGTTTGAATGAGCAGTACTTC.

This clonotype was counted between two and nine times. The rearrangement links TRBV28 to TRBJ2-1, with D perhaps TRBD1 or TRBD2 (5 bases each). The CDR3 extends over 13 amino acids. V lost 6 bases and J lost 4, with 10 bases in between. The germline CDR1 and CDR2 sequences are MDHEN and SYDVKM. CDR3 region: CASRDSGYNEQFF. For the CDR3, the DNA is TGTGCCAGCAGAGACAGCGGATACAATGAGCAGTTCTTC.

The chain couples TRBV15 to TRBJ2-5; D is perhaps TRBD1 or TRBD2 (5 bases each). In germline, CDR1 is LNHNV, CDR2 YYDKDF (reference sequence). The germline V and J ends were trimmed by 0 bases and 4 bases, with 12 bases remaining between them. The CDR3 loop spans 15 amino acids. CDR3 nucleotides: TGTGCCACCAGCAGAGACCTTGTTGGGGGAGAGACCCAGTACTTC. This gives the protein CATSRDLVGGETQYF.

This clonotype was detected only a few times. The gene calls are TRBV15 and TRBJ2-2; D is unresolved. The CDR3 is 14 amino acids. Trimming took 7 bases from V and 1 from J, leaving 10 bases between them. CDR1 is LNHNV and CDR2 is YYDKDF in the germline V gene (reference sequence). The CDR3 protein is CATTKTGNTGELFF. CDR3 coding DNA: TGTGCCACCACAAAGACGGGGAACACCGGGGAGCTGTTTTTT.

The CDR3 coding sequence is TGTGCCACCAGTGATTTGGATAGCGGGAGGCCGGAGACCCAGTACTTC. Translating it yields CATSDLDSGRPETQYF. The chain employs TRBV24-1 and TRBJ2-5, with 10 bases matching TRBD2. Germline CDR1 and CDR2: KGHDR and SFDVKD. The CDR3 is made up of 16 amino acids. V dropped 0 bases and J dropped 5; count of bases not matched to a gene: 5.

Only a few counts were recorded for this clonotype. This chain links TRBV20-1 with TRBJ2-5, with D possibly TRBD2 on 6 matching bases. V lost 2 bases and J lost 0, with 13 bases in between. The CDR3 contains 15 residues. Germline V lookup: CDR1 DFQATT, CDR2 SNEGSKA (reference sequence). CDR3 sequence (DNA): TGCAGTGCTAGATCTGGCGGGGTGGACCAAGAGACCCAGTACTTC. It encodes CSARSGGVDQETQYF.

V usage is TRBV29-1 and J usage is TRBJ2-5; a possible D gene is TRBD1 (5 bases). The CDR3 has 14 residues. In germline, CDR1 is SQVTM, CDR2 ANQGSEA. V lost 0 bases and J 5 bases, leaving 13 bases between the germline ends. The CDR3: CSVEDRARVETQYF. The CDR3 DNA reads as TGCAGCGTTGAAGACAGGGCCCGGGTGGAGACCCAGTACTTC.

Only one count was recorded for this clonotype. The chain employs TRBV20-1 and TRBJ2-5, with 11 positions matching TRBD1. Germline lookup yields CDR1 DFQATT and CDR2 SNEGSKA (reference sequence). The trim removed 2 bases at V and 11 bases at J, leaving 10 bases unmatched. This CDR3 has 14 amino acids. In DNA, the CDR3 is TGCAGTGCTAGAAACGGACAGGGGGCTAAGGAGCAGTACTTC. It encodes CSARNGQGAKEQYF.

The V and J genes are TRBV7-2 and TRBJ2-1; D may be TRBD1 or TRBD2 (5 bases each). With 7 bases removed from V and 5 bases from J, the gap between germline ends came to 12 bases. CDR3 length equals 13 residues. Looked up from germline, CDR1 is SGHTA and CDR2 is FQGNSA. Here the CDR3 reads CASTRRENNEQFF. CDR3 DNA sequence: TGTGCCAGCACCCGCAGGGAGAACAATGAGCAGTTCTTC. Together with reference TRBV7-2 and TRBJ2-1, the CDR3 gives the full variable domain: GAGVSQSPSNKVTEKGKDVELRCDPISGHTALYWYRQSLGQGLEFLIYFQGNSAPDKSGLPSDRFSAERTGGSVSTLTIQRTQQEDSAVYLCASTRRENNEQFFGPGTRLTVL.

This clonotype occurred a few times. It may be a read error: a sequence one base away is much more abundant. The chain couples TRBV7-3 to TRBJ2-7; the D is unclear. Germline loops: CDR1 SGHTA, CDR2 FQGTGA. CDR3 size: 14 residues. V gave up 4 bases and J gave up 0 bases, with 10 bases separating them. The CDR3 DNA reads TGTGCCAGCAGCTCCGAAGGAAACTCCTACGAGCAGTACTTC. This encodes CASSSEGNSYEQYF.

V is TRBV12-3 or TRBV12-4 and J is TRBJ2-1, with D tentatively TRBD1 (6 bases). The CDR3 length is 15 residues. Trimming removed 6 bases from V and 2 bases from J, with 14 bases in between. The CDR3 loop is CASRDVGTPYNEQFF. For the CDR3, the DNA is TGTGCCAGCAGGGATGTCGGGACACCCTACAATGAGCAGTTCTTC.

This clonotype was seen more than once but under ten times. The chain has TRBV29-1 and TRBJ1-5; TRBD1 matches 8 bases. This CDR3 region has 14 residues. Germline-derived CDR1 and CDR2 are SQVTM and ANQGSEA. Unmatched junction bases numbered 6, after V lost 6 bases and J lost 2 bases. CDR3 DNA sequence: TGCAGCGTCGCCCCGGGACAGGGCAATCAGCCCCAGCATTTT. Translation: CSVAPGQGNQPQHF.

V usage is TRBV29-1 and J usage is TRBJ2-3, with 11 nucleotides matching TRBD2. Per germline, CDR1 SQVTM and CDR2 ANQGSEA. This CDR3 region has 14 residues. With 6 bases clipped from V and 4 bases from J, the junction kept 6 bases outside the gene matches. The CDR3 loop reads CSVPLAGGSDTQYF. The DNA for the CDR3 is TGCAGCGTCCCCCTAGCGGGAGGTTCAGATACGCAGTATTTT.

The V call is TRBV5-1, the J call TRBJ2-7; 12 bases match TRBD2. CDR1 is SGHRS and CDR2 is YFSETQ in the germline V gene. The CDR3 consists of 17 residues. V trimming: 0 bases; J trimming: 6 bases; junction bases outside the gene matches: 10. The DNA for the CDR3 is TGCGCCAGCAGCTTGGAAGGACTAGCGGGGACACTGGGCGAGCAGTACTTC. Translating it yields CASSLEGLAGTLGEQYF.

The table lists this clonotype with a few counts. The rearrangement joins TRBV12-3 or TRBV12-4 to TRBJ2-1, with TRBD1 identical over 7 bases. The CDR3 loop spans 14 amino acids. Trimming at V came to 7 bases and at J to 4 bases, leaving 7 bases not matched to a gene. The CDR3 bases are TGTGCCAGCATGGAAGGGGGCTCATACAATGAGCAGTTCTTC. It encodes CASMEGGSYNEQFF.

This chain joins TRBV6-2 or TRBV6-3 and TRBJ1-2; 7 bases map to TRBD1. The CDR3 length is 15 residues. CDR1 MNHEY and CDR2 SVGEGT come from the germline V gene. V shed 7 bases and J 7 bases; nucleotides not matched to a gene: 15. CDR3 amino acids: CASTDRRQGGRGYTF. In DNA form, the CDR3 reads TGTGCCAGCACGGATCGTAGACAGGGTGGTCGTGGCTACACCTTC.

V gene TRBV5-6 combines with J gene TRBJ2-5; 11 bases line up with TRBD2. CDR3 length: 16 amino acids. CDR1 is SGHDT, CDR2 YYEEEE, per germline. V lost 4 bases and J lost 5; bases outside the gene matches: 10. CDR3 sequence reads: CASSRSLAGGSETQYF. The CDR3 DNA reads TGTGCCAGCAGCCGATCCCTAGCGGGGGGTTCGGAGACCCAGTACTTC.